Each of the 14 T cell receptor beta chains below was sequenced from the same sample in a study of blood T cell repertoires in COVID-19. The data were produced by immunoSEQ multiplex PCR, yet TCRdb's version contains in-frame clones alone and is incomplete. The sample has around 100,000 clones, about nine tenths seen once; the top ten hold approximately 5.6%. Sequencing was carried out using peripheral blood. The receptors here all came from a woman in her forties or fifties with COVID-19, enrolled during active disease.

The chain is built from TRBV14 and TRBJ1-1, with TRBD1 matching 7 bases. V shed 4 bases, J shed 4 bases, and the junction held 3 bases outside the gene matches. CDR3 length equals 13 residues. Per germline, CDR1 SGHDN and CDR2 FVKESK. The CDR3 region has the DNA TGTGCCAGCAGCCCGACAGGGAGCACTGAAGCTTTCTTT. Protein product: CASSPTGSTEAFF.

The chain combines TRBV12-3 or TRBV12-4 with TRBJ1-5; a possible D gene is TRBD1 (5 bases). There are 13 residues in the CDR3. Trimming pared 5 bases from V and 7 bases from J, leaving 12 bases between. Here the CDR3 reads CASSPTGHQPQHF. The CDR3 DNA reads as TGTGCCAGCAGTCCAACAGGTCACCAGCCCCAGCATTTT.

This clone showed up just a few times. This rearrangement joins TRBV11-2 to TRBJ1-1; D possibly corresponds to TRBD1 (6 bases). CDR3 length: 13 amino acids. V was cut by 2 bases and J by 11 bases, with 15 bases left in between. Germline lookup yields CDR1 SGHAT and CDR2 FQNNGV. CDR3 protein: CASSLIGQLKAFF. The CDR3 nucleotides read TGTGCCAGCAGCTTAATCGGACAGTTGAAGGCTTTCTTT.

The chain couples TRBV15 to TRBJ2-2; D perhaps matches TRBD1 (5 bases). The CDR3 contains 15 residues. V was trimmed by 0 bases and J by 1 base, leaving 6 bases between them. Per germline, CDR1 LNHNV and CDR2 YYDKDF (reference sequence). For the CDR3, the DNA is TGTGCCACCAGCAGAGATACAGGGAACACCGGGGAGCTGTTTTTT. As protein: CATSRDTGNTGELFF.

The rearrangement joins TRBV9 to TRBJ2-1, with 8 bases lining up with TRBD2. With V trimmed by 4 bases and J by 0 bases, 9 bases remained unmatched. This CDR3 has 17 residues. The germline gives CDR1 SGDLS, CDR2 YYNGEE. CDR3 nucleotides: TGTGCCAGCAGCTCTACACCCGGGACTAGCTCCTACAATGAGCAGTTCTTC. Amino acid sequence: CASSSTPGTSSYNEQFF.

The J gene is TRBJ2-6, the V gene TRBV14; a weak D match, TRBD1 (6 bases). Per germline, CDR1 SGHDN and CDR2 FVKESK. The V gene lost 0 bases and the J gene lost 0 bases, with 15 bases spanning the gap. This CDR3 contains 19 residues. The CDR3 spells CASSQDGRDTFSGANVLTF. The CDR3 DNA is TGTGCCAGCAGCCAAGATGGCCGGGACACCTTCTCTGGGGCCAACGTCCTGACTTTC.

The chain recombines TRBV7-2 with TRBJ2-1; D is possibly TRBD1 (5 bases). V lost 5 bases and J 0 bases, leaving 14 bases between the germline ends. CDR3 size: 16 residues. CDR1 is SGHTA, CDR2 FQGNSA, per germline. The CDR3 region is CASSPTVDSSYNEQFF. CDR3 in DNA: TGTGCCAGCAGCCCCACGGTCGACAGCTCCTACAATGAGCAGTTCTTC.

DNA for the CDR3: TGTGCCTGGGTTAAACCGGGTCTCATGTACGAGCAGTACTTC. Translating it yields CAWVKPGLMYEQYF. The chain couples TRBV30 to TRBJ2-7; unclear D gene. The CDR3 has 14 residues. The germline CDR1 and CDR2 sequences are GTSNPN and SVGIG (reference sequence). The V end was cut by 5 bases, the J end by 4 bases, with 18 bases between.

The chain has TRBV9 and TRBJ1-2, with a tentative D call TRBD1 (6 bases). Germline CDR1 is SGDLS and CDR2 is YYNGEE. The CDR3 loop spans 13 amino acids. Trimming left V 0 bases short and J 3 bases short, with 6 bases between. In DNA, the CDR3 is TGTGCCAGCAGCGTAGGACAGGACTATGGCTACACCTTC. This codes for CASSVGQDYGYTF.

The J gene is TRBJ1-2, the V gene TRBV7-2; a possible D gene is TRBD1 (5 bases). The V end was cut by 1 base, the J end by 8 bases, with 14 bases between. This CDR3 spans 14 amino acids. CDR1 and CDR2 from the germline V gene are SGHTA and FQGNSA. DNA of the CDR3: TGTGCCAGCAGCTTAGACCAGGGAGGTACCGGCTACACCTTC. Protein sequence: CASSLDQGGTGYTF.

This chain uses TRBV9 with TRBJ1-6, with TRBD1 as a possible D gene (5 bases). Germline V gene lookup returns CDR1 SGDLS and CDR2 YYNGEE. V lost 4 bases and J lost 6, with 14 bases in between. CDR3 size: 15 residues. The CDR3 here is CASSPNPDINSPLHF. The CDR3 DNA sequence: TGTGCCAGCAGCCCTAACCCGGACATTAATTCACCCCTCCACTTT.

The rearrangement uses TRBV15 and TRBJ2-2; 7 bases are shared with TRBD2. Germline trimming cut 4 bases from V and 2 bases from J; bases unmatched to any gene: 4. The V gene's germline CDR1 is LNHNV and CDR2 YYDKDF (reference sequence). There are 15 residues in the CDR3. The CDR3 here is CATSTIAGNTGELFF. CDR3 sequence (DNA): TGTGCCACCAGCACCATAGCGGGTAACACCGGGGAGCTGTTTTTT.

CDR3 in DNA: TGTGCCAGCAGTTTAATGCCTGGACAGGGTAATAACTATGGCTACACCTTC. This encodes CASSLMPGQGNNYGYTF. V and J are TRBV27 and TRBJ1-2; TRBD1 matches at 8 bases. Germline values: CDR1 MNHEY, CDR2 SMNVEV (reference sequence). This CDR3 has 17 residues. V trimming: 2 bases; J trimming: 1 base; junction bases outside the gene matches: 9.

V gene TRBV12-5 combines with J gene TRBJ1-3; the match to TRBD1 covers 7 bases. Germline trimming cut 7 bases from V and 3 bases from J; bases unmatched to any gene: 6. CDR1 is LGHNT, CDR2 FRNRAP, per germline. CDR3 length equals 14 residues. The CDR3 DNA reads TGTGCTAGTGCCTGGTACAGGGGTGGAAACACCATATATTTT. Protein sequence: CASAWYRGGNTIYF. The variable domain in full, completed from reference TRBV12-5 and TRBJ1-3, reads DARVTQTPRHKVTEMGQEVTMRCQPILGHNTVFWYRQTMMQGLELLAYFRNRAPLDDSGMPKDRFSAEMPDATLATLKIQPSEPRDSAVYFCASAWYRGGNTIYFGEGSWLTVV.